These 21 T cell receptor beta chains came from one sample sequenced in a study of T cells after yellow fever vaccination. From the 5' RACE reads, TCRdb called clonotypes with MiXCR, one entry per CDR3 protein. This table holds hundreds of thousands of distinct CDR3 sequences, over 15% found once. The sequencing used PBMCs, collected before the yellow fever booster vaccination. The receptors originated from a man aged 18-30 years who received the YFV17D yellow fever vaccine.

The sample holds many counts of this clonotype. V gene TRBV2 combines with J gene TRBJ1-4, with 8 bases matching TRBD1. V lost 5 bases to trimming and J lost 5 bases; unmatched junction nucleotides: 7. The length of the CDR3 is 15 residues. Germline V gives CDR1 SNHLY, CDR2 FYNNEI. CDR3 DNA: TGTGCCAGCAGTAGTTGGACAGGGACCAATGAAAAACTGTTTTTT. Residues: CASSSWTGTNEKLFF.

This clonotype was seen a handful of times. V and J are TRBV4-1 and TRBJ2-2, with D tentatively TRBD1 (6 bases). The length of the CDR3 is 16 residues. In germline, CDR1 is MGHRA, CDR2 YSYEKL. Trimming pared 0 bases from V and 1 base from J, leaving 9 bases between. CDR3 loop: CASSQEIGGNTGELFF. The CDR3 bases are TGCGCCAGCAGCCAAGAAATAGGGGGGAACACCGGGGAGCTGTTTTTT.

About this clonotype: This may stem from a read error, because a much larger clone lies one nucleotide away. The CDR3 DNA reads TGTGCCAGCAGCCCTAGCGGGGTCACAGATACGCAGTATTTT. It specifies CASSPSGVTDTQYF. V usage is TRBV7-2 and J usage is TRBJ2-3, with 9 bases matching TRBD2. CDR1 is SGHTA and CDR2 is FQGNSA in the germline V gene. The CDR3 totals 14 residues. Trimming removed 5 bases from V and 2 bases from J; junction bases left unmatched: 2.

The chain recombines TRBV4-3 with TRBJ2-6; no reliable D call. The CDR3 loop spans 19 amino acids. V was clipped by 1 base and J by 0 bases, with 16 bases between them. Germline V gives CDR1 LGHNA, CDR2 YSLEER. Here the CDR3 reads CASSQAWAIPSSGANVLTF. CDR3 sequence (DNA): TGCGCCAGCAGCCAAGCCTGGGCGATCCCGAGCTCTGGGGCCAACGTCCTGACTTTC.

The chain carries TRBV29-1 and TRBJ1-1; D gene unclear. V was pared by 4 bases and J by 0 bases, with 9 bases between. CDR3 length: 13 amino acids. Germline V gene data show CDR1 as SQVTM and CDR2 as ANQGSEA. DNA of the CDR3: TGCAGCGTTGTATCGGCGGTGAACACTGAAGCTTTCTTT. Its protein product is CSVVSAVNTEAFF.

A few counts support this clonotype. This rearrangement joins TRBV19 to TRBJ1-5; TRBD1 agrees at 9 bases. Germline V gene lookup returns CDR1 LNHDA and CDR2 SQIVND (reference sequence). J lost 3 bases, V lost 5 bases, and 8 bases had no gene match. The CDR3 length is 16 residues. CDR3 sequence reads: CASSSLQGANNQPQHF. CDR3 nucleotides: TGTGCCAGTAGTTCTCTACAGGGGGCAAACAATCAGCCCCAGCATTTT. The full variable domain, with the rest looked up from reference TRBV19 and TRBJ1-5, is DGGITQSPKYLFRKEGQNVTLSCEQNLNHDAMYWYRQDPGQGLRLIYYSQIVNDFQKGDIAEGYSVSREKKESFPLTVTSAQKNPTAFYLCASSSLQGANNQPQHFGDGTRLSIL.

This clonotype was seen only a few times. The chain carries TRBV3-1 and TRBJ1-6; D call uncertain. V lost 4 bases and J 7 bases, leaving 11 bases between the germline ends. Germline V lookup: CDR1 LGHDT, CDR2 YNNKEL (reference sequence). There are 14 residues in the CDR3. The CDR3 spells CASSPNPGNSPLHF. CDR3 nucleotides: TGTGCCAGCAGCCCGAACCCGGGCAATTCACCCCTCCACTTT.

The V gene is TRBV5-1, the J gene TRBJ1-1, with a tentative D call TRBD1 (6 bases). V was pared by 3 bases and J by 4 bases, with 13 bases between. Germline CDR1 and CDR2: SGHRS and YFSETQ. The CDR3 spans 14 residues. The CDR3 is CASSSGGLVTEAFF. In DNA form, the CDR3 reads TGCGCCAGCAGCTCCGGGGGGCTCGTCACTGAAGCTTTCTTT.

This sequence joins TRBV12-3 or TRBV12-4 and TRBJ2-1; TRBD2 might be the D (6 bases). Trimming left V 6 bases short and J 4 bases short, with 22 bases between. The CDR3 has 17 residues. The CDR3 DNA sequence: TGTGCCAGCAGCCCTACGCCGGGGGATCCCCTATACAATGAGCAGTTCTTC. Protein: CASSPTPGDPLYNEQFF.

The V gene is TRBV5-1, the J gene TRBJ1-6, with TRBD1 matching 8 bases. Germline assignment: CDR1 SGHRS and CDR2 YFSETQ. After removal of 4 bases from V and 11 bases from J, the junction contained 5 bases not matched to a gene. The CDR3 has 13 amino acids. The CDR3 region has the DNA TGCGCCAGCAGCCAAGGACAGGGCGCACCCCTCCACTTT. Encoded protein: CASSQGQGAPLHF.

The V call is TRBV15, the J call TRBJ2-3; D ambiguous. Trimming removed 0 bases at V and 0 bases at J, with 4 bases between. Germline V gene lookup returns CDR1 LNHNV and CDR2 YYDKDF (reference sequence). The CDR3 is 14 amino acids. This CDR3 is CATSRETSTDTQYF. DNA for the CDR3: TGTGCCACCAGCAGAGAAACTAGCACAGATACGCAGTATTTT.

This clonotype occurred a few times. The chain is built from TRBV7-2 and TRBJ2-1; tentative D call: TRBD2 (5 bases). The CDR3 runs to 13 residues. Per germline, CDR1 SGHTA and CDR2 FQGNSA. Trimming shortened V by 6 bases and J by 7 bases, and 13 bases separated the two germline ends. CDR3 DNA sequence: TGTGCCAGCAGACCACTTCCGGGGAATGAGCAGTTCTTC. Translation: CASRPLPGNEQFF.

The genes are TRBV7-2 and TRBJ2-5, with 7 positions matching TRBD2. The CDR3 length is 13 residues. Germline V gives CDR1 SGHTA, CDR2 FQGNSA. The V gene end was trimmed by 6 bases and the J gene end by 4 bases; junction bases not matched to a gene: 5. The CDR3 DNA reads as TGTGCCAGCAGATTATCTAGCGGAGAGACCCAGTACTTC. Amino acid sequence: CASRLSSGETQYF.

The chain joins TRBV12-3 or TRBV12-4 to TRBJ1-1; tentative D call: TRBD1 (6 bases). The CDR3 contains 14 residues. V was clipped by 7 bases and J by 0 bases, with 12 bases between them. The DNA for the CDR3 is TGTGCCAGCAAGGGGGGACACATGAACACTGAAGCTTTCTTT. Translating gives CASKGGHMNTEAFF.

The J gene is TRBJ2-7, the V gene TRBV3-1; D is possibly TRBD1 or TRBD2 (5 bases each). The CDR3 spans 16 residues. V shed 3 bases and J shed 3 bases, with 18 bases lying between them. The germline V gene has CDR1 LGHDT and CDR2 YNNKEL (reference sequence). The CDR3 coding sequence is TGTGCCAGCAGCCACATCGGAAGGGGACCCAACTACGAGCAGTACTTC. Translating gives CASSHIGRGPNYEQYF.

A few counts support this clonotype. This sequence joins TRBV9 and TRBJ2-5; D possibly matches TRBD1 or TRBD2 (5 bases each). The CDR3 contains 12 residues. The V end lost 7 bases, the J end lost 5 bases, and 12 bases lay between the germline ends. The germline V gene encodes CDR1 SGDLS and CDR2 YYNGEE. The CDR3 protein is CASGLEGETQYF. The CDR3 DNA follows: TGTGCCAGCGGACTTGAGGGGGAGACCCAGTACTTC.

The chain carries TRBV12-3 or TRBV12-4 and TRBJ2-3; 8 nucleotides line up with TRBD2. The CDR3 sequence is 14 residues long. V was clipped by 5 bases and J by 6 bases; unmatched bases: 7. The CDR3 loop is CASSGGGTFDTQYF. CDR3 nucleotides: TGTGCCAGCAGTGGCGGGGGGACTTTTGATACGCAGTATTTT.

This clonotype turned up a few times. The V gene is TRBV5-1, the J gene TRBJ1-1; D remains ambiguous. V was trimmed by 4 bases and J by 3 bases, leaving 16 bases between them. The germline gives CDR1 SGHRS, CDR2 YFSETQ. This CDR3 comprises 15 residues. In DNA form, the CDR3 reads TGCGCCAGCAGCCTTCCCTCGAGCCTGGACACTGAAGCTTTCTTT. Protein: CASSLPSSLDTEAFF.

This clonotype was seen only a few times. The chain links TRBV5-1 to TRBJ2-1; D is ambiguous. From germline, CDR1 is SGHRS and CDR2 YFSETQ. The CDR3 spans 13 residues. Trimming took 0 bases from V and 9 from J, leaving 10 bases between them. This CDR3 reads CASSLEEMSEQFF. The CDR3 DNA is TGCGCCAGCAGCTTGGAAGAGATGAGTGAGCAGTTCTTC.

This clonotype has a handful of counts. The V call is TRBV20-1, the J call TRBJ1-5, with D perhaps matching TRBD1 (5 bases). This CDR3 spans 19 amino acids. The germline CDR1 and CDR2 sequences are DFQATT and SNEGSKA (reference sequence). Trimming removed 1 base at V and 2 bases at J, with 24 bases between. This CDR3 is CSARGTSGTATLGNQPQHF. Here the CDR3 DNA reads TGCAGTGCTAGAGGTACCTCCGGGACGGCCACTTTAGGCAATCAGCCCCAGCATTTT.

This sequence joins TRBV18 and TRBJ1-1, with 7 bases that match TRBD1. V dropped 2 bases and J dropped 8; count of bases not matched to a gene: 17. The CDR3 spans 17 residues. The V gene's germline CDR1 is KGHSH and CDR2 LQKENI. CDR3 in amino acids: CASSPSLYRDSNTEAFF. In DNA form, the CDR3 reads TGTGCCAGCTCACCAAGCCTGTATCGGGACAGTAATACAGAAGCTTTCTTT.